This TCR beta chain appears in the sequencing data of a study of cytomegalovirus exposure and HLA in healthy donors. Overall study findings and caveats: Segments of the TCR beta V type were, in most cases, productive about 90% or about 30% of the time in an earlier analysis.

With 7 bases clipped from V and 10 bases from J, the junction kept 10 bases outside the gene matches. The germline V gene encodes CDR1 SGHAT and CDR2 FQDESV (reference sequence). The CDR3 sequence is 14 residues long. About this clone: The antigen is not known.

PCR employed 60 Vbeta and 13 Jbeta primers. Generated by immunoSEQ multiplex PCR, the TCRdb table keeps only in-frame clones and is missing some. The profile shows 150,000 to 200,000 clones, 68% of them singletons. The sample was PBMCs. The receptor was derived from a woman aged 40 to 50 in good health and CMV-seropositive. The chain has TRBV11-1 and TRBJ1-6; the match to TRBD1 covers 7 bases. The DNA for the CDR3 is TGTGCCAGCACCAACGACAGGGACGGCTCACCCCTCCACTTT. It yields the protein CASTNDRDGSPLHF.